The clone carrying this T cell receptor (beta chain) appeared a few times. No antigen is known for it. Via CD45RO/CCR7/CD25/CD127/CD95/CD27, cells of the CD4+ naive, central memory, regulatory and stem cell-like memory subsets were sorted. The CDR3 runs to 13 residues. The V end lost 0 bases, the J end lost 4 bases, and 7 bases lay between the germline ends. From germline, CDR1 is GTSNPN and CDR2 SVGIG (reference sequence). Expressed TCRB transcripts got sequenced, as all isolated RNA was reverse transcribed. Data came from immunoSEQ multiplex PCR; TCRdb stores just in-frame clones and leaves some out. The table includes 250,000 to 300,000 clones, more than 13% detected once. This sample was taken from a study of beta chain features in type 1 diabetes. General study results and limits: Within the patient group, naive, central memory and Treg TCRB repertoires appeared more similar to each other than within healthy donors. HLA effects on TCRB rearrangement stayed unresolved here. Moderately but significantly shorter TCRB CDR3s were found in Type 1 diabetes patients in all four CD4+ subsets.

The chain recombines TRBV30 with TRBJ1-3; D not certain. The TCR was taken from a young man with type 1 diabetes. The sample consisted of naive CD4+ T cells from blood. The CDR3 loop is CAWSVSGGNTIYF. The CDR3 coding sequence is TGTGCCTGGAGTGTTAGCGGCGGAAACACCATATATTTT.